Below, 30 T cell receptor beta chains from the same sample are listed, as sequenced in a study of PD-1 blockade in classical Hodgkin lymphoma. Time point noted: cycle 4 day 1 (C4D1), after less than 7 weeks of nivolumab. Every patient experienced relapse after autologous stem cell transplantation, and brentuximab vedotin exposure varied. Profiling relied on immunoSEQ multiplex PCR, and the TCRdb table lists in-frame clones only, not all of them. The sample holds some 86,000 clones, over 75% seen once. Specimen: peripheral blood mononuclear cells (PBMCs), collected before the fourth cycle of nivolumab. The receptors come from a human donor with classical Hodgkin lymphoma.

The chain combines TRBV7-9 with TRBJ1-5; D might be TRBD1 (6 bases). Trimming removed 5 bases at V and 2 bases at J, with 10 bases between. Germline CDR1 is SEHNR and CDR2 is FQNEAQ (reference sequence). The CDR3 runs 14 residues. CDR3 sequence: CASSAGAGNQPQHF. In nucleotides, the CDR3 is TGTGCCAGCAGCGCAGGGGCGGGCAATCAGCCCCAGCATTTT.

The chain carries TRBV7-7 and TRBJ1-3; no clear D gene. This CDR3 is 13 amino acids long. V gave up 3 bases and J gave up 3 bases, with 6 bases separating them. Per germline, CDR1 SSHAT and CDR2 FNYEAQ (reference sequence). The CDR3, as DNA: TGTGCCAGCAGCTTGGGTAATGGAAACACCATATATTTT. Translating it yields CASSLGNGNTIYF.

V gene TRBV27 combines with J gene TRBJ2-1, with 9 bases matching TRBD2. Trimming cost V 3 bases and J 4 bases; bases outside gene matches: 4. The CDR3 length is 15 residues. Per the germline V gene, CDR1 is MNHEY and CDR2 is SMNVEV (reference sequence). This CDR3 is CASSFVAGVYNEQFF. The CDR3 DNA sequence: TGTGCCAGCAGTTTCGTAGCGGGGGTATACAATGAGCAGTTCTTC.

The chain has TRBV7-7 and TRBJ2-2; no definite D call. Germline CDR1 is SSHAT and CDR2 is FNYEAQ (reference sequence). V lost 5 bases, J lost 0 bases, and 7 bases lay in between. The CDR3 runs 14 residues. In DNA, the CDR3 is TGTGCCAGCAGCCTCGTGCCGAACACCGGGGAGCTGTTTTTT. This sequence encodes CASSLVPNTGELFF.

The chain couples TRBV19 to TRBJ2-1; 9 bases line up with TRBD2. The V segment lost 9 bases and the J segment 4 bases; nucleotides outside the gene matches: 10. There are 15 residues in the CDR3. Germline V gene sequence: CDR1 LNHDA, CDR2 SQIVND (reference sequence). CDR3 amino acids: CASEFSGGTYNEQFF. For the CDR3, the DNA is TGTGCCAGCGAATTTAGCGGGGGAACTTACAATGAGCAGTTCTTC.

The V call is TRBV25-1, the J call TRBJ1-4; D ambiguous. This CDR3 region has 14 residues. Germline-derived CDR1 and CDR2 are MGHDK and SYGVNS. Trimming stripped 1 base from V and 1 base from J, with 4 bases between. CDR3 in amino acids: CASSESLTNEKLFF. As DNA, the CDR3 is TGTGCCAGCAGTGAATCCCTAACTAATGAAAAACTGTTTTTT.

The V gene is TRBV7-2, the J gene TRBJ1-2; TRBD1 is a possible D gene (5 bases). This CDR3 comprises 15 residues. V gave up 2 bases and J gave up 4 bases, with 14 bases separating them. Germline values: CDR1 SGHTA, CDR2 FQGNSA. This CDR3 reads CASSLPTDSIYGYTF. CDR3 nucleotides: TGTGCCAGCAGCTTACCAACTGACAGCATCTATGGCTACACCTTC.

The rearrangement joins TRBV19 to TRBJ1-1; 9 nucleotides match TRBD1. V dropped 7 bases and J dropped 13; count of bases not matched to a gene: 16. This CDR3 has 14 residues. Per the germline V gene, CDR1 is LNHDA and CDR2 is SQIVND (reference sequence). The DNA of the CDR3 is TGTGCCAGTACCCACGGTGGGACAGGGTTTTTCGGTTTCTTT. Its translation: CASTHGGTGFFGFF.

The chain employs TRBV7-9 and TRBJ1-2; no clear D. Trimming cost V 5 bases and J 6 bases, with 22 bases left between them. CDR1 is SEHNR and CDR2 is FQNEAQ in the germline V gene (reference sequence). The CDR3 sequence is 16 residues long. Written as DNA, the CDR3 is TGTGCCAGCAGCCCAGCGCCCCAACTTTCTGCAGATGGCTACACCTTC. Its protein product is CASSPAPQLSADGYTF.

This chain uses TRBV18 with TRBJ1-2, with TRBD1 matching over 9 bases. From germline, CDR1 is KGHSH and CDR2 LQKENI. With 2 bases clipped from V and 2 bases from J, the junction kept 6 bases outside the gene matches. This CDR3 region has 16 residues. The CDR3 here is CASSPSDRGSNYGYTF. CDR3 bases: TGTGCCAGCTCACCATCTGACAGGGGGAGCAACTATGGCTACACCTTC.

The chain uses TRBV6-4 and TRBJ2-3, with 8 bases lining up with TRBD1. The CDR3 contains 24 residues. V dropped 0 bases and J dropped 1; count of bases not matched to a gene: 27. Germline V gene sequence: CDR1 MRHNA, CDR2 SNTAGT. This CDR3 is CASSDSCPPGNTRDRFSGTDTQYF. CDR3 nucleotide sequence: TGTGCCAGCAGTGACTCGTGCCCGCCCGGTAACACCCGGGACAGGTTTTCCGGCACAGATACGCAGTATTTT.

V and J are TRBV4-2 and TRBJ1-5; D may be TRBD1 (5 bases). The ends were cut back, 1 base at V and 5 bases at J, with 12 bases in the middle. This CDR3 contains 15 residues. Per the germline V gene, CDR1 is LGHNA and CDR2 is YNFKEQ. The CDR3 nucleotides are TGTGCCAGCAGCCAAGGGAGTCGGGGGGATCAGCCCCAGCATTTT. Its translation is CASSQGSRGDQPQHF.

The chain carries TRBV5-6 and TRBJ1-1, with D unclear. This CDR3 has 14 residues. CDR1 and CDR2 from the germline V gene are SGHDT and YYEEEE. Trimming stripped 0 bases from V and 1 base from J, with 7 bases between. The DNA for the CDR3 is TGTGCCAGCAGCTTGGATTTCGGGAACACTGAAGCTTTCTTT. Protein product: CASSLDFGNTEAFF. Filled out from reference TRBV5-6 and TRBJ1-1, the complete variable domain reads DAGVTQSPTHLIKTRGQQVTLRCSPKSGHDTVSWYQQALGQGPQFIFQYYEEEERQRGNFPDRFSGHQFPNYSSELNVNALLLGDSALYLCASSLDFGNTEAFFGQGTRLTVV.

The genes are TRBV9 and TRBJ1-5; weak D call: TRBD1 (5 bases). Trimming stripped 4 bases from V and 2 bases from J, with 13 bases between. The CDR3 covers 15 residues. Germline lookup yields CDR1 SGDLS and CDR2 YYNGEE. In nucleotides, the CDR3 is TGTGCCAGCAGCCCCGGGGGGGATGGCAATCAGCCCCAGCATTTT. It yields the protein CASSPGGDGNQPQHF. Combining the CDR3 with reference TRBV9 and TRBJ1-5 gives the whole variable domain DSGVTQTPKHLITATGQRVTLRCSPRSGDLSVYWYQQSLDQGLQFLIQYYNGEERAKGNILERFSAQQFPDLHSELNLSSLELGDSALYFCASSPGGDGNQPQHFGDGTRLSIL.

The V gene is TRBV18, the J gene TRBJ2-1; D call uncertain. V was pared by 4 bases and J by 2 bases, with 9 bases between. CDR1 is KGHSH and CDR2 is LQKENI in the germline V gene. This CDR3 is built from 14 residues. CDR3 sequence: CASSREFAYNEQFF. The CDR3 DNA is TGTGCCAGCTCACGAGAGTTTGCCTACAATGAGCAGTTCTTC.

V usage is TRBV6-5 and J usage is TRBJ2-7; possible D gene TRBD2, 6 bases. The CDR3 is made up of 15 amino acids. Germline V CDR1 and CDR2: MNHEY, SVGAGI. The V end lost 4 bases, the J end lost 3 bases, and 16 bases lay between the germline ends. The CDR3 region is CASSSRHRGGYEQYF. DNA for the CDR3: TGTGCCAGCAGTTCCCGACACCGGGGAGGCTACGAGCAGTACTTC.

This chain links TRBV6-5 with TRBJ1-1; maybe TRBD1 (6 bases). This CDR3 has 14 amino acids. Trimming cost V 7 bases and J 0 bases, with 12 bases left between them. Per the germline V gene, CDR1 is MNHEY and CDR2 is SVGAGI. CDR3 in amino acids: CASTNGQLNTEAFF. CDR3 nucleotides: TGTGCCAGCACCAATGGACAGCTGAACACTGAAGCTTTCTTT.

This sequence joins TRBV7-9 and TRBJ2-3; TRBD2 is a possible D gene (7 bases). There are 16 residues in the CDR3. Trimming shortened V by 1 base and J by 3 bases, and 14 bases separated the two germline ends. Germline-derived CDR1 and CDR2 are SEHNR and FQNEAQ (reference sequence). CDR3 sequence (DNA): TGTGCCAGCAGCTTAGTAGGCGGGGGCCTTACAGATACGCAGTATTTT. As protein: CASSLVGGGLTDTQYF.

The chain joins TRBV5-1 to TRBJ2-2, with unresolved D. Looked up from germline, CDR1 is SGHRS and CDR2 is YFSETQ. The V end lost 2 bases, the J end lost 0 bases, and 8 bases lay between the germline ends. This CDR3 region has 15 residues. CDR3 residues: CASSFAQSNTGELFF. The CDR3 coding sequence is TGCGCCAGCAGCTTCGCACAGTCGAACACCGGGGAGCTGTTTTTT. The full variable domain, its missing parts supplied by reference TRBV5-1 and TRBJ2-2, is KAGVTQTPRYLIKTRGQQVTLSCSPISGHRSVSWYQQTPGQGLQFLFEYFSETQRNKGNFPGRFSGRQFSNSRSEMNVSTLELGDSALYLCASSFAQSNTGELFFGEGSRLTVL.

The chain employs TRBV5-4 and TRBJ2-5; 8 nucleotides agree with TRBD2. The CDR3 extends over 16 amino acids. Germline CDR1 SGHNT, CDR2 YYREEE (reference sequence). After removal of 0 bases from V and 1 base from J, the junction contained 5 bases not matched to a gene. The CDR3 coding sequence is TGTGCCAGCAGCTTGGCCTTCGGGGGGGGCCAAGAGACCCAGTACTTC. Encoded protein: CASSLAFGGGQETQYF.

CDR3 protein: CASSFNPLQDTISYNEQFF. CDR3 coding DNA: TGTGCCAGCAGCTTTAATCCGCTGCAGGACACCATCTCCTACAATGAGCAGTTCTTC. The chain links TRBV5-6 to TRBJ2-1; perhaps TRBD1 as D (5 bases). The CDR3 consists of 19 residues. The ends were cut back, 2 bases at V and 0 bases at J, with 21 bases in the middle. Germline values: CDR1 SGHDT, CDR2 YYEEEE.

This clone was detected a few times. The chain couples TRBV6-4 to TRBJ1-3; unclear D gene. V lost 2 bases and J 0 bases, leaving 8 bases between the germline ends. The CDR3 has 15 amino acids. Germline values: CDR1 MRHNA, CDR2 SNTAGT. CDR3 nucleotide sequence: TGTGCCAGCAGTGACGAGGACTTCTCTGGAAACACCATATATTTT. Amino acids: CASSDEDFSGNTIYF.

CDR3: CASSRAGMTEAFF. The CDR3 coding sequence is TGTGCCAGCAGCAGGGCGGGGATGACTGAAGCTTTCTTT. The chain is built from TRBV11-3 and TRBJ1-1; D uncertain. This CDR3 is 13 amino acids long. Germline CDR1 reads SGHNT; CDR2 reads YENEEA. The V and J ends lost 5 bases and 5 bases respectively, with 12 bases between them.

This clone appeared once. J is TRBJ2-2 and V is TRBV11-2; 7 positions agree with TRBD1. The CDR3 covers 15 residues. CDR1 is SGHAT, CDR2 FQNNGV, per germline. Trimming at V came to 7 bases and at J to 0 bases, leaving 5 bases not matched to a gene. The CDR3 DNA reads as TGTGCCAGCAACGGACAGGCCGCGAACACCGGGGAGCTGTTTTTT. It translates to CASNGQAANTGELFF.

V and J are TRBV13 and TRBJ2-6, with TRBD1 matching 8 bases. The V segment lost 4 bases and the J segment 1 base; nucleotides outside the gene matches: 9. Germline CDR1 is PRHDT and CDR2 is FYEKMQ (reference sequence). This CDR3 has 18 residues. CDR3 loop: CASSYRTGLRSGANVLTF. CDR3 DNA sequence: TGTGCCAGCAGCTACCGGACAGGGCTACGATCTGGGGCCAACGTCCTGACTTTC.

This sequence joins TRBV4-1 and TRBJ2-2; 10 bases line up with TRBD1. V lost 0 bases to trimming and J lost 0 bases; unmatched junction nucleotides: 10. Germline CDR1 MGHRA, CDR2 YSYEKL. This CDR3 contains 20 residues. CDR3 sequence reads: CASSQDRAGTGVPNTGELFF. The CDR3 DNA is TGCGCCAGCAGCCAAGATAGGGCCGGGACAGGGGTCCCGAACACCGGGGAGCTGTTTTTT.

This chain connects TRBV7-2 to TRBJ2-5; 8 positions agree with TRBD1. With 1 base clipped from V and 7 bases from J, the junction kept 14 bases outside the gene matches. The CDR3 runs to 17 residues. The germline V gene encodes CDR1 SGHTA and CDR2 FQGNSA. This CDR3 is CASSLVDTGQAKGTQYF. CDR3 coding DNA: TGTGCCAGCAGCTTAGTGGATACGGGACAGGCCAAAGGGACCCAGTACTTC.

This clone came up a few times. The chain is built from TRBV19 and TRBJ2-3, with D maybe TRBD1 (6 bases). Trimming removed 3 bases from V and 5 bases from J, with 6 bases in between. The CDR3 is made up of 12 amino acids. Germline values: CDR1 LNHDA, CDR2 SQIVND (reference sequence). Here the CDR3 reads CASSMDRDTQYF. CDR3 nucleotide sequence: TGTGCCAGTAGTATGGACAGAGATACGCAGTATTTT.

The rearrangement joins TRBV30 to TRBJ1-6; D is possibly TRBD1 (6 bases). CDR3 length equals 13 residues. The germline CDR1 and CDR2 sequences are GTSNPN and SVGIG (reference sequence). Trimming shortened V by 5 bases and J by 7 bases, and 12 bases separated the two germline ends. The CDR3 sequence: CAWEDSSNSPLHF. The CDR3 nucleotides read TGTGCCTGGGAGGACAGCTCCAATTCACCCCTCCACTTT.

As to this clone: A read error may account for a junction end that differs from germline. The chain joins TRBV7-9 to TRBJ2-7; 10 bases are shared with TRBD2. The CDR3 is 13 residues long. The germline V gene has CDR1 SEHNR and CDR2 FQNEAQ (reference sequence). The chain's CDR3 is CASSLAGVYEQYF. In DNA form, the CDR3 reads TGTGCCAGCAGCCTAGCGGGGGTCTACGAGCAGTACTTC.